Following are 10 T cell receptor beta chains from one sample sequenced in a study of T cell changes during pregnancy in multiple sclerosis (dated by TCRdb to between 2018 and 2021). The receptor library was made with the immunoSEQ multiplex PCR assay. TCRdb obtained this table from immuneACCESS and retained in-frame rearrangements with V and J assigned. These tables miss some clones; where compared with another copy, unresolved V genes account for less than half of the shortfall, and the remainder is unexplained. The sample table contains around 66,000 clones; only one count was recorded for 91% of them. Together, the top ten hold 2% to 2.5% of the sample. Sequencing was performed on peripheral blood, taken in the third trimester of pregnancy. The receptors shown here come from a female donor in good health, enrolled as a control in a pregnancy study.

The rearrangement joins TRBV19 to TRBJ1-2; no clear D gene. V dropped 7 bases and J dropped 4 bases, with 13 bases sitting between them. This CDR3 spans 13 amino acids. Per the germline V gene, CDR1 is LNHDA and CDR2 is SQIVND (reference sequence). This CDR3 is CASTPLRAYGYTF. CDR3 coding DNA: TGTGCCAGTACCCCGTTGAGGGCCTATGGCTACACCTTC.

The chain combines TRBV4-1 with TRBJ1-3, with TRBD1 identical over 9 bases. The CDR3 has 16 amino acids. The V segment lost 1 base and the J segment 4 bases; nucleotides outside the gene matches: 5. Germline V gives CDR1 MGHRA, CDR2 YSYEKL. CDR3 nucleotide sequence: TGCGCCAGCAGCCAAGTACAGGGGGCACCCGGAAACACCATATATTTT. Its protein is CASSQVQGAPGNTIYF.

The rearrangement links TRBV29-1 to TRBJ2-7; tentative D call: TRBD2 (5 bases). The CDR3 runs to 13 residues. The V gene's germline CDR1 is SQVTM and CDR2 ANQGSEA. Trimming cost V 4 bases and J 2 bases, with 12 bases left between them. The CDR3 sequence is CSVVGWGAYEQYF. Written as DNA, the CDR3 is TGCAGCGTTGTAGGGTGGGGAGCCTACGAGCAGTACTTC.

This chain uses TRBV4-2 with TRBJ2-5, with TRBD2 identical over 9 bases. Germline V lookup: CDR1 LGHNA, CDR2 YNFKEQ. This CDR3 is built from 16 residues. The V segment lost 1 base and the J segment 1 base; nucleotides outside the gene matches: 4. The CDR3 DNA follows: TGTGCCAGCAGCCAAGCCCTAGCGGGGTCCCAAGAGACCCAGTACTTC. The encoded protein is CASSQALAGSQETQYF.

The J gene is TRBJ1-5, the V gene TRBV27; D not certain. The CDR3 is made up of 14 amino acids. With 5 bases removed from V and 1 base from J, the gap between germline ends came to 9 bases. CDR1 and CDR2 (germline): MNHEY, SMNVEV (reference sequence). The CDR3 coding sequence is TGTGCCAGCAGTCCCAACGGGAGCAATCAGCCCCAGCATTTT. Its protein product is CASSPNGSNQPQHF.

This sequence joins TRBV2 and TRBJ2-7; TRBD2 matches 8 bases. The CDR3 consists of 15 residues. With V trimmed by 6 bases and J by 5 bases, 12 bases remained unmatched. The germline gives CDR1 SNHLY, CDR2 FYNNEI. The DNA for the CDR3 is TGTGCCAGCAGACCGGGGACTAGTAGATCCGACGAGCAGTACTTC. Encoded protein: CASRPGTSRSDEQYF. Full variable domain (outside the CDR3, taken from reference TRBV2 and TRBJ2-7): EPEVTQTPSHQVTQMGQEVILRCVPISNHLYFYWYRQILGQKVEFLVSFYNNEISEKSEIFDDQFSVERPDGSNFTLKIRSTKLEDSAMYFCASRPGTSRSDEQYFGPGTRLTVT.

The rearrangement uses TRBV14 and TRBJ1-1; tentatively, D is TRBD1 (5 bases). The germline V gene encodes CDR1 SGHDN and CDR2 FVKESK. V gave up 0 bases and J gave up 1 base, with 15 bases separating them. This CDR3 contains 17 residues. CDR3 sequence: CASSQEMPRTRNTEAFF. The CDR3 coding sequence is TGTGCCAGCAGCCAAGAAATGCCCCGGACACGGAACACTGAAGCTTTCTTT.

This chain joins TRBV4-1 and TRBJ1-1; perhaps TRBD1 as D (5 bases). The V end lost 9 bases, the J end lost 6 bases, and 26 bases lay between the germline ends. This CDR3 region has 16 residues. Germline values: CDR1 MGHRA, CDR2 YSYEKL. CDR3 bases: TGCGCCAGTGGGAACCCGGGAGGCCCTACGGGGGCTGAAGCTTTCTTT. Residues: CASGNPGGPTGAEAFF.

The rearrangement uses TRBV7-2 and TRBJ1-1; D is unclear. This CDR3 is 13 amino acids long. V was shortened by 5 bases and J by 4 bases, with 11 bases between the two germline ends. Germline V gene data show CDR1 as SGHTA and CDR2 as FQGNSA. CDR3 residues: CASSPRGPTEAFF. CDR3 DNA sequence: TGTGCCAGCAGCCCGAGAGGTCCCACTGAAGCTTTCTTT.

The J gene is TRBJ2-7, the V gene TRBV2; D is perhaps TRBD2 (5 bases). Trimming left V 4 bases short and J 4 bases short, with 11 bases between. Germline V gene sequence: CDR1 SNHLY, CDR2 FYNNEI. The CDR3 spans 13 residues. The CDR3 loop is CASSGGRGYEQYF. CDR3 nucleotide sequence: TGTGCCAGCAGTGGCGGTCGGGGTTACGAGCAGTACTTC.